This T cell receptor beta chain was obtained from a study of Ad26.COV2.S vaccination and SARS-CoV-2 variants. Overall study context: Dosing was one shot or two shots 56 days apart.

Treatment defined: some 20 received Ad26.COV2.S at low or high dose, single or two shots; roughly five received placebo; per-sample allocation not given. The study sampled participants on day 63 after the first vaccine or placebo injection. V lost 2 bases and J 2 bases, leaving 13 bases between the germline ends. The CDR3 runs to 15 residues. The germline V gene encodes CDR1 MNHEY and CDR2 SVGEGT. Method: immunoSEQ multiplex PCR; TCRdb's copy keeps in-frame clones and lacks some. The data show some 350,000 clones, about 85% seen once. This rearrangement joins TRBV6-2 or TRBV6-3 to TRBJ2-7, with D possibly being TRBD2 (5 bases). This clonotype was obtained from a person aged 18-60 years who received the Ad26.COV2.S COVID-19 vaccine or a placebo. The source was peripheral blood, collected in a trial of Ad26.COV2.S vaccine versus placebo. CDR3 sequence reads: CASSYERVVAYEQYF. Here the CDR3 DNA reads TGTGCCAGCAGTTACGAGAGGGTCGTTGCCTACGAGCAGTACTTC.